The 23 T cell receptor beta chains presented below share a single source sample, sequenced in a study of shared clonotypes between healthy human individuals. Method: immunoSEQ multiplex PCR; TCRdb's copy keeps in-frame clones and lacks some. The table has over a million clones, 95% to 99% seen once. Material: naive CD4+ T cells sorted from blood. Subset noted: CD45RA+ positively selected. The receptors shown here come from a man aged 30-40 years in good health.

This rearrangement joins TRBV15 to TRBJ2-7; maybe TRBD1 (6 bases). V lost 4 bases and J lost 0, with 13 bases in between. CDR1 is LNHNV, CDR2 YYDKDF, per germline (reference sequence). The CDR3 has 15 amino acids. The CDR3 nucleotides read TGTGCCACCAGCACACCGGGACACGACTCCTACGAGCAGTACTTC. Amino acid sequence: CATSTPGHDSYEQYF.

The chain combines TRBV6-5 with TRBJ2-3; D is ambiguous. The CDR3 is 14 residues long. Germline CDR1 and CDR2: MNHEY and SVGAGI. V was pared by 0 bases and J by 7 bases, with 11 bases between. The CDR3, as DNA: TGTGCCAGCAGTTACTCGGTCTGGTCAAATACGCAGTATTTT. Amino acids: CASSYSVWSNTQYF.

The CDR3 DNA sequence: TGCGCCAGCAGCTTGGCCACTGGGCGTAGTCCGGTACGGTACAATGAGCAGTTCTTC. It codes for CASSLATGRSPVRYNEQFF. V and J are TRBV5-1 and TRBJ2-1; D not certain. Trimming pared 0 bases from V and 4 bases from J, leaving 23 bases between. Germline CDR1 is SGHRS and CDR2 is YFSETQ. The CDR3 loop spans 19 amino acids.

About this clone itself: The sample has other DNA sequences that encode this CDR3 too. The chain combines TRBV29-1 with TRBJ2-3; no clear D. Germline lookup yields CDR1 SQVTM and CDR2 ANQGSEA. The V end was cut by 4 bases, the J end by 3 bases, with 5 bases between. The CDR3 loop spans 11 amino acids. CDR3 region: CSVANTDTQYF. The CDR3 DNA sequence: TGCAGCGTTGCGAATACAGATACGCAGTATTTT.

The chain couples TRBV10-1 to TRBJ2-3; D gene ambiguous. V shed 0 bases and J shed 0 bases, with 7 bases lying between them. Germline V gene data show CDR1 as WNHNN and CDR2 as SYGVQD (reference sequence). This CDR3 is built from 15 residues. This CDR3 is CASSESTASTDTQYF. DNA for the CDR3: TGCGCCAGCAGTGAGTCAACAGCTAGCACAGATACGCAGTATTTT.

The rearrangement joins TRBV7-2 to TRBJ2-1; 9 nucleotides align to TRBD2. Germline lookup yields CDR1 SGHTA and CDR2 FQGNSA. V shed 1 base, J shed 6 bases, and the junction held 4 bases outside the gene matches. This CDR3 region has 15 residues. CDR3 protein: CASSLGGRAGNEQFF. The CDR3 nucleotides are TGTGCCAGCAGCTTAGGCGGGAGGGCCGGCAATGAGCAGTTCTTC. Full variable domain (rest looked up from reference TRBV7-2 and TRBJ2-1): GAGVSQSPSNKVTEKGKDVELRCDPISGHTALYWYRQSLGQGLEFLIYFQGNSAPDKSGLPSDRFSAERTGGSVSTLTIQRTQQEDSAVYLCASSLGGRAGNEQFFGPGTRLTVL.

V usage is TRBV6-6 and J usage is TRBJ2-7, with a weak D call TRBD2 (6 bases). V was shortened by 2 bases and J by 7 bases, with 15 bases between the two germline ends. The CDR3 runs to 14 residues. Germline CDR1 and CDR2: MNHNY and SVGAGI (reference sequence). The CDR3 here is CASSYGRELLEQYF. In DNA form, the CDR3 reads TGTGCCAGCAGTTACGGACGGGAGCTTTTGGAGCAGTACTTC.

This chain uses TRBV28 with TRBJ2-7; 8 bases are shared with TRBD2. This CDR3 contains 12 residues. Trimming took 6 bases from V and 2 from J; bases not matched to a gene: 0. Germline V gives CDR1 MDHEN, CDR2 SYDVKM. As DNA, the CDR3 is TGTGCCAGCAGGCGGGGGGCCTACGAGCAGTACTTC. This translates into CASRRGAYEQYF. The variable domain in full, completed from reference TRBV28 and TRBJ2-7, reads DVKVTQSSRYLVKRTGEKVFLECVQDMDHENMFWYRQDPGLGLRLIYFSYDVKMKEKGDIPEGYSVSREKKERFSLILESASTNQTSMYLCASRRGAYEQYFGPGTRLTVT.

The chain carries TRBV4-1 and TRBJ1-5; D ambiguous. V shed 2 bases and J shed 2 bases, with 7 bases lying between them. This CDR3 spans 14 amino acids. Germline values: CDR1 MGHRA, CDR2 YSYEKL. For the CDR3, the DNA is TGCGCCAGCAGCCAAACGCCTCGCAATCAGCCCCAGCATTTT. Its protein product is CASSQTPRNQPQHF.

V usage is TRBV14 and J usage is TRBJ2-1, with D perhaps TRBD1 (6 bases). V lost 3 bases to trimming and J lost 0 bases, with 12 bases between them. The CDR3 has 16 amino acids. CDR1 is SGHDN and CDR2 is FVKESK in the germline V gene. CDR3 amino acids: CASSHLGADSYNEQFF. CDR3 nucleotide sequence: TGTGCCAGCAGCCATTTGGGGGCTGACTCCTACAATGAGCAGTTCTTC.

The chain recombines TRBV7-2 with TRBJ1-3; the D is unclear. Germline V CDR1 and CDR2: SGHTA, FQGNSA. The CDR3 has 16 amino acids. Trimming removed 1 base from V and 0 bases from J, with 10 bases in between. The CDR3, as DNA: TGTGCCAGCAGCTTAGAGGGCACGAACTCTGGAAACACCATATATTTT. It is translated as CASSLEGTNSGNTIYF.

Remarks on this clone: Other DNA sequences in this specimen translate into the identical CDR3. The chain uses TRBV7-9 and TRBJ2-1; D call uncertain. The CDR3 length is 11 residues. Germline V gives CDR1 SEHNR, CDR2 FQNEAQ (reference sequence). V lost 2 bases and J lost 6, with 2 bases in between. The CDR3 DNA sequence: TGTGCCAGCAGCTTATCCAATGAGCAGTTCTTC. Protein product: CASSLSNEQFF.

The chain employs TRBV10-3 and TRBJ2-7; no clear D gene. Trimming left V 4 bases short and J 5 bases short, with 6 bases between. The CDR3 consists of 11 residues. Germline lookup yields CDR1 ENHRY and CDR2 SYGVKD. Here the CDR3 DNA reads TGTGCCATCAGTGGGTTGGACGAGCAGTACTTC. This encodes CAISGLDEQYF.

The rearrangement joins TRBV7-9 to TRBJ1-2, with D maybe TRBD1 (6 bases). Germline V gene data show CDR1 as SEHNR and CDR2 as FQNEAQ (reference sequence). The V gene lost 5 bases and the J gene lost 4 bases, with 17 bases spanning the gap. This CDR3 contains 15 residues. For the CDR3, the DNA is TGTGCCAGCAGCCAACCTACAGGGAGCGGCTATGGCTACACCTTC. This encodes CASSQPTGSGYGYTF.

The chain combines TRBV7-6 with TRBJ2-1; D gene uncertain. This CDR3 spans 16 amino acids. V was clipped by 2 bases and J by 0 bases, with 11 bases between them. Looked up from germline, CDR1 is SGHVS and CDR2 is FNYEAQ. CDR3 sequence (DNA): TGTGCCAGCAGCTTAAGTTCTAGTGGCTCCTACAATGAGCAGTTCTTC. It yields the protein CASSLSSSGSYNEQFF. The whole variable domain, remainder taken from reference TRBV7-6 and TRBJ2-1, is GAGVSQSPRYKVTKRGQDVALRCDPISGHVSLYWYRQALGQGPEFLTYFNYEAQQDKSGLPNDRFSAERPEGSISTLTIQRTEQRDSAMYRCASSLSSSGSYNEQFFGPGTRLTVL.

The CDR3 region is CASSSLGLANEQYF. DNA for the CDR3: TGTGCCAGCAGTTCCCTGGGACTAGCGAACGAGCAGTACTTC. V gene TRBV27 combines with J gene TRBJ2-7, with 10 nucleotides matching TRBD2. V was clipped by 4 bases and J by 5 bases; unmatched bases: 5. The CDR3 covers 14 residues. CDR1 MNHEY and CDR2 SMNVEV come from the germline V gene (reference sequence).

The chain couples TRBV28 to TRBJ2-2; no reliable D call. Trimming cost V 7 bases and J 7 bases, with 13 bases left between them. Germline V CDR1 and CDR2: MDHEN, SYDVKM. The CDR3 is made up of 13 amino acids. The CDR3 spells CASKAGPSGELFF. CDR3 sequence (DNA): TGTGCCAGCAAGGCAGGTCCCAGCGGGGAGCTGTTTTTT.

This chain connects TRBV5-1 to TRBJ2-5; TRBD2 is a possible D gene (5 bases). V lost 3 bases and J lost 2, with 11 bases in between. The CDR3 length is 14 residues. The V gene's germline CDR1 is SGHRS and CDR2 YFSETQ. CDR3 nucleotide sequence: TGCGCCAGCAGCTCGTGGACTCGGCAAGAGACCCAGTACTTC. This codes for CASSSWTRQETQYF.

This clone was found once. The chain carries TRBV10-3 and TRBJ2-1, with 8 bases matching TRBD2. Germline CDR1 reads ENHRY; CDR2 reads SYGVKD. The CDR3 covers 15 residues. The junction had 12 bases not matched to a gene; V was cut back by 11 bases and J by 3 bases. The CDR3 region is CAASERAGDYNEQFF. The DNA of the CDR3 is TGTGCCGCCTCCGAGAGAGCGGGAGACTACAATGAGCAGTTCTTC.

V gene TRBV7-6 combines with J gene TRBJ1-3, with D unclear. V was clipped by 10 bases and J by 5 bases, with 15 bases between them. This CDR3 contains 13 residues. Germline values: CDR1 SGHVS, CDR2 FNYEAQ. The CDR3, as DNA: TGTGCCACCTCCCGGACGGCCAGAAACACCATATATTTT. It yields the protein CATSRTARNTIYF.

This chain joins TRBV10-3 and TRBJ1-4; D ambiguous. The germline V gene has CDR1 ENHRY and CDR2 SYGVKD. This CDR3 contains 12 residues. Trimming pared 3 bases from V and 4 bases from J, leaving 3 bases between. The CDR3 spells CAISEDNEKLFF. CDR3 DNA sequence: TGTGCCATCAGTGAAGATAATGAAAAACTGTTTTTT.

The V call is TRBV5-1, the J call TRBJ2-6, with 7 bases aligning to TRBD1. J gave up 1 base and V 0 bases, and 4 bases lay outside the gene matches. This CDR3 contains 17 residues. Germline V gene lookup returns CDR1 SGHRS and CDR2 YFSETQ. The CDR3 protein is CASSLAPTGSGANVLTF. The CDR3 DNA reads TGCGCCAGCAGCTTGGCCCCGACAGGGTCTGGGGCCAACGTCCTGACTTTC.

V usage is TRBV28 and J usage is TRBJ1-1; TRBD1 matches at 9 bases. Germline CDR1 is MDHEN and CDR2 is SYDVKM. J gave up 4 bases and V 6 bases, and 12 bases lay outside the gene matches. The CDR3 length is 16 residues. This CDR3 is CASRETGGDWFTEAFF. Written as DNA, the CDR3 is TGTGCCAGCAGGGAAACAGGGGGCGATTGGTTCACTGAAGCTTTCTTT.